The 7 T cell receptor beta chains below were found in one sample sequenced in a study of T-cell reconstitution after alpha-beta-depleted transplantation in children. Preparing the TCRbeta library involved the use of unique molecular identifiers. TCRdb passed the PCR reads through MiXCR, listing each CDR3 protein once. The sample has around 250,000 distinct CDR3 sequences; more than 9% are singletons. Sequences were derived from PBMCs from the stem cell graft donor, sampled from the stem cell graft. The receptors come from a human donor who donated a stem cell graft to a child with SCID.

This sequence joins TRBV5-6 and TRBJ2-2; D is ambiguous. V lost 2 bases to trimming and J lost 5 bases, with 16 bases between them. This CDR3 has 16 residues. The germline V gene has CDR1 SGHDT and CDR2 YYEEEE. The CDR3 loop is CASSFVRGPATGELFF. As DNA, the CDR3 is TGTGCCAGCAGCTTTGTGCGTGGACCCGCTACCGGGGAGCTGTTTTTT.

The CDR3 sequence is CASSLFGQGAGETQYF. In nucleotides, the CDR3 is TGTGCCAGCAGCTTATTTGGACAGGGGGCTGGAGAGACCCAGTACTTC. This chain uses TRBV7-9 with TRBJ2-5; 11 nucleotides agree with TRBD1. The germline gives CDR1 SEHNR, CDR2 FQNEAQ (reference sequence). The CDR3 contains 16 residues. J was trimmed by 4 bases and V by 2 bases; bases with no gene match: 6.

The J gene is TRBJ1-5, the V gene TRBV20-1, with 9 bases that match TRBD1. The length of the CDR3 is 17 residues. Looked up from germline, CDR1 is DFQATT and CDR2 is SNEGSKA (reference sequence). V shed 5 bases and J 0 bases; nucleotides not matched to a gene: 11. As DNA, the CDR3 is TGCAGTGCTCGAAAACCGGGACAGGGTTATAGCAATCAGCCCCAGCATTTT. Amino acids: CSARKPGQGYSNQPQHF.

This clonotype was recorded a few times. The V gene is TRBV29-1, the J gene TRBJ1-1; D is unresolved. There are 15 residues in the CDR3. CDR1 is SQVTM, CDR2 ANQGSEA, per germline. The ends were cut back, 4 bases at V and 5 bases at J, with 20 bases in the middle. The CDR3 sequence is CSVAVSVLFGTEAFF. CDR3 DNA sequence: TGCAGCGTTGCAGTTTCAGTCCTGTTCGGGACTGAAGCTTTCTTT. Full variable domain (rest looked up from reference TRBV29-1 and TRBJ1-1): SAVISQKPSRDICQRGTSLTIQCQVDSQVTMMFWYRQQPGQSLTLIATANQGSEATYESGFVIDKFPISRPNLTFSTLTVSNMSPEDSSIYLCSVAVSVLFGTEAFFGQGTRLTVV.

The V call is TRBV7-2, the J call TRBJ2-1; D uncertain. Trimming shortened V by 5 bases and J by 13 bases, and 15 bases separated the two germline ends. The CDR3 extends over 12 amino acids. Looked up from germline, CDR1 is SGHTA and CDR2 is FQGNSA. This chain's CDR3 is CASSTLGFLQFF. CDR3 DNA sequence: TGTGCCAGCAGCACCTTGGGGTTTTTACAGTTCTTC.

This clonotype has only a few counts. The chain recombines TRBV11-2 with TRBJ2-5; D possibly corresponds to TRBD2 (6 bases). Germline V gene sequence: CDR1 SGHAT, CDR2 FQNNGV. This CDR3 region has 15 residues. Trimming cost V 0 bases and J 2 bases, with 10 bases left between them. The CDR3 spells CASSLDRGWQETQYF. DNA for the CDR3: TGTGCCAGCAGCTTAGATCGGGGGTGGCAAGAGACCCAGTACTTC.

The chain has TRBV11-2 and TRBJ2-7, with D possibly matching TRBD2 (5 bases). V was cut by 4 bases and J by 4 bases, with 11 bases left in between. The CDR3 sequence is 13 residues long. Germline-derived CDR1 and CDR2 are SGHAT and FQNNGV. The CDR3 sequence is CASSSVGDYEQYF. The CDR3 DNA follows: TGTGCCAGCAGCTCCGTCGGGGATTACGAGCAGTACTTC.